This TCR beta chain was sequenced during a study of cytomegalovirus exposure and HLA in healthy donors. About this clone: Its cognate antigen is unknown.

CDR3 size: 16 residues. Trimming cost V 3 bases and J 7 bases, with 21 bases left between them. The germline V gene has CDR1 GTSNPN and CDR2 SVGIG (reference sequence). This PCR relied on a set of 60 Vbeta primers and 13 Jbeta primers. The method was immunoSEQ multiplex PCR; TCRdb's version includes in-frame clones alone and lacks a portion of them. Of about 160,000 clones listed, roughly three quarters are singletons. Study-level results: Later work found most CMV-associated TCR beta chains apparently HLA-restricted. Cytomegalovirus status was reportedly diagnosed by the classifier with high specificity and sensitivity. While the bulk of TCR sequences proved rare, some public TCRs turned up in many donors. In terms of immune exposure information, only CMV serostatus was available.

This clonotype originated in a man aged 55 to 69 in good health and CMV-seronegative. Sequencing was carried out using PBMCs. This chain uses TRBV30 with TRBJ2-2, with D tentatively TRBD2 (5 bases). The CDR3, as DNA: TGTGCCTGGAGGGGAACGGGGAGTTTTCAGGTCGGGGAGCTGTTTTTT. It codes for CAWRGTGSFQVGELFF. Filled out from reference TRBV30 and TRBJ2-2, the complete variable domain reads SQTIHQWPATLVQPVGSPLSLECTVEGTSNPNLYWYRQAAGRGLQLLFYSVGIGQISSEVPQNLSASRPQDRQFILSSKKLLLSDSGFYLCAWRGTGSFQVGELFFGEGSRLTVL.